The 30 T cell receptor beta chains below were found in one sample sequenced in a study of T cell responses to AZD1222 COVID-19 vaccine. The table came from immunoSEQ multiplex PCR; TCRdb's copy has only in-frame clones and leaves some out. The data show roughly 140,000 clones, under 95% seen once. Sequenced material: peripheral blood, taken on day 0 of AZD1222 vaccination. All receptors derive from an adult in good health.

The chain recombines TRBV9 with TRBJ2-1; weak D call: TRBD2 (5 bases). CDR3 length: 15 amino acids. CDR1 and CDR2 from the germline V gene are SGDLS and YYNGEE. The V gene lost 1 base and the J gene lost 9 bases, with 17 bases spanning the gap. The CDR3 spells CASSVSASPEGEQFF. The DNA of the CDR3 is TGTGCCAGCAGCGTAAGTGCTAGCCCCGAGGGTGAGCAGTTCTTC. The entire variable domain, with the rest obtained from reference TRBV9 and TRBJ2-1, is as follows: DSGVTQTPKHLITATGQRVTLRCSPRSGDLSVYWYQQSLDQGLQFLIQYYNGEERAKGNILERFSAQQFPDLHSELNLSSLELGDSALYFCASSVSASPEGEQFFGPGTRLTVL.

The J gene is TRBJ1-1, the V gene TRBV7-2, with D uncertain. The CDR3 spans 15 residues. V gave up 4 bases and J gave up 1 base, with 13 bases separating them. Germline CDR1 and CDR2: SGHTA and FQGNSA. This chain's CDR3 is CASSYTPLKNTEAFF. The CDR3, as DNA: TGTGCCAGCAGCTACACACCACTCAAGAACACTGAAGCTTTCTTT.

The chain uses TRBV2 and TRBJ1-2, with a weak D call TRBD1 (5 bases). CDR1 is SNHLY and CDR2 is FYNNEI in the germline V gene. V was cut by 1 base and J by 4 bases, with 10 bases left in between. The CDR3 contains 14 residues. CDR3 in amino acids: CASSEVGRPYGYTF. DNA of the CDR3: TGTGCCAGCAGTGAAGTGGGGCGTCCCTATGGCTACACCTTC.

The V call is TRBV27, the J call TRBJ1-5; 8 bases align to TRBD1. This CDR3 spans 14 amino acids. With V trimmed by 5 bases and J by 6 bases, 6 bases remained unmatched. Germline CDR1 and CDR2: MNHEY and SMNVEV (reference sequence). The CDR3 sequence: CASSDHRGIQPQHF. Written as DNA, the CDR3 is TGTGCCAGCAGTGATCACAGGGGGATTCAGCCCCAGCATTTT.

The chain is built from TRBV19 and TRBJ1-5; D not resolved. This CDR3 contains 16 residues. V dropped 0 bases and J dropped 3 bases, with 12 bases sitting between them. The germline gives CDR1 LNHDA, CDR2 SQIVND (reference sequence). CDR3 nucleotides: TGTGCCAGTAGTATAGATCCCGGCCTGACCAATCAGCCCCAGCATTTT. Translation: CASSIDPGLTNQPQHF. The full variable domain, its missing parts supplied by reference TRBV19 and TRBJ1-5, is DGGITQSPKYLFRKEGQNVTLSCEQNLNHDAMYWYRQDPGQGLRLIYYSQIVNDFQKGDIAEGYSVSREKKESFPLTVTSAQKNPTAFYLCASSIDPGLTNQPQHFGDGTRLSIL.

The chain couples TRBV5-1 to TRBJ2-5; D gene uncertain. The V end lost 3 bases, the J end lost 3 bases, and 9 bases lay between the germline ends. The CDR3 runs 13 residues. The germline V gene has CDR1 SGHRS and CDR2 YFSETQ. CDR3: CASSSRAKETQYF. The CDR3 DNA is TGCGCCAGCAGCTCTCGAGCTAAAGAGACCCAGTACTTC.

CDR3 DNA sequence: TGTGCCAGCAGTGAATACAGGAACACTGAAGCTTTCTTT. Its protein is CASSEYRNTEAFF. The rearrangement uses TRBV2 and TRBJ1-1, with D unclear. The V end lost 2 bases, the J end lost 1 base, and 5 bases lay between the germline ends. Germline V gene sequence: CDR1 SNHLY, CDR2 FYNNEI. The CDR3 runs to 13 residues.

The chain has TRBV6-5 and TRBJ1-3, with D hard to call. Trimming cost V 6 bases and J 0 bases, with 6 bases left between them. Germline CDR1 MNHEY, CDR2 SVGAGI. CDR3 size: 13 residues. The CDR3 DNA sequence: TGTGCCAGCAGAGGGATCTCTGGAAACACCATATATTTT. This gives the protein CASRGISGNTIYF.

The CDR3 DNA reads as TGTGCTAGTGGTCCCTCAGGCACTGAAGCTTTCTTT. This translates into CASGPSGTEAFF. The chain combines TRBV12-5 with TRBJ1-1; D ambiguous. The V gene lost 5 bases and the J gene lost 4 bases, with 8 bases spanning the gap. This CDR3 spans 12 amino acids. Looked up from germline, CDR1 is LGHNT and CDR2 is FRNRAP.

The CDR3 loop is CASSPRLAGISTDTQYF. CDR3 coding DNA: TGTGCCAGCAGCCCCCGACTAGCGGGGATTAGCACAGATACGCAGTATTTT. The rearrangement links TRBV7-9 to TRBJ2-3, with 11 bases identical to TRBD2. CDR1 SEHNR and CDR2 FQNEAQ come from the germline V gene (reference sequence). The CDR3 runs to 17 residues. V lost 5 bases and J lost 0; bases outside the gene matches: 7.

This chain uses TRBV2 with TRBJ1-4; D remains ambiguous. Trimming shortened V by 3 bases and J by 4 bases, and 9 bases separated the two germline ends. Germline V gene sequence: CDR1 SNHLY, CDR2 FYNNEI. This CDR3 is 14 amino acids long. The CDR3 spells CASSEFLSNEKLFF. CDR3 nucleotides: TGTGCCAGCAGTGAGTTCCTGAGTAATGAAAAACTGTTTTTT.

The CDR3 is CASTGSTDTQYF. In DNA form, the CDR3 reads TGTGCCAGTACAGGGAGCACAGATACGCAGTATTTT. This chain links TRBV2 with TRBJ2-3; TRBD1 is a possible D gene (6 bases). Per the germline V gene, CDR1 is SNHLY and CDR2 is FYNNEI. Trimming pared 9 bases from V and 0 bases from J, leaving 7 bases between. The CDR3 contains 12 residues.

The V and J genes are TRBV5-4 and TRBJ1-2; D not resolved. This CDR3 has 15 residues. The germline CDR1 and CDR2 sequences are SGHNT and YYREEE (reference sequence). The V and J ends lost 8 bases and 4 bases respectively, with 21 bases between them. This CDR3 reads CARTPSSETAYGYTF. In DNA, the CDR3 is TGTGCCAGAACCCCTTCCTCGGAGACGGCCTATGGCTACACCTTC.

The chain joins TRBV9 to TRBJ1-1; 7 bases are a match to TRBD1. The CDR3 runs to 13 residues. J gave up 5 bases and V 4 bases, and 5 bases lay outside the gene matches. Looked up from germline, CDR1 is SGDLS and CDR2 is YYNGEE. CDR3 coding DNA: TGTGCCAGCAGCCCGACGACAGGGACTGAAGCTTTCTTT. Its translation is CASSPTTGTEAFF.

The CDR3 DNA is TGCGCCAGCAGCTTGGGGACAGGGAATATTGAAGCTTTCTTT. Its translation: CASSLGTGNIEAFF. The V gene is TRBV5-1, the J gene TRBJ1-1; TRBD1 matches 8 bases. Germline lookup yields CDR1 SGHRS and CDR2 YFSETQ. This CDR3 contains 14 residues. The J segment lost 7 bases and the V segment lost 0 bases, leaving 5 bases of the junction unmatched.

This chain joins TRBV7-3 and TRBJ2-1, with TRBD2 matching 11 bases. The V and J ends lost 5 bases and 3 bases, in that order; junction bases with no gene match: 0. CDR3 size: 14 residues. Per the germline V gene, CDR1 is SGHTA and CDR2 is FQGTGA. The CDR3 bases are TGTGCCAGCAGCACTAGCGGGGGCTACAATGAGCAGTTCTTC. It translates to CASSTSGGYNEQFF.

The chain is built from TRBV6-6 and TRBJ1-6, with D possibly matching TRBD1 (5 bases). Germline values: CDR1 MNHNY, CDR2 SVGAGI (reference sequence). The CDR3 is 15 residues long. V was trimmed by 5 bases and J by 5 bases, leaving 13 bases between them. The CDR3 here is CASSKAGENNSPLHF. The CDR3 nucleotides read TGTGCCAGCAGTAAGGCGGGGGAGAATAATTCACCCCTCCACTTT.

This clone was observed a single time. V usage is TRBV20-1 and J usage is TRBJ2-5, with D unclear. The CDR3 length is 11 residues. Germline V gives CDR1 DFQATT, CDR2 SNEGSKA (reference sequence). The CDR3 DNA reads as TGCGGAATAAGGGCACGAGAGACCCAGTACTTC. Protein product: CGIRARETQYF.

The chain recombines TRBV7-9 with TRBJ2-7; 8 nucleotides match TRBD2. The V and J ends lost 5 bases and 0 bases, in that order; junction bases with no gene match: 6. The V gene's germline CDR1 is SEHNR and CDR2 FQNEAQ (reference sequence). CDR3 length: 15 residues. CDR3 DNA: TGTGCCAGCAGCCGCGGGGGGACGAGCTCCTACGAGCAGTACTTC. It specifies CASSRGGTSSYEQYF.

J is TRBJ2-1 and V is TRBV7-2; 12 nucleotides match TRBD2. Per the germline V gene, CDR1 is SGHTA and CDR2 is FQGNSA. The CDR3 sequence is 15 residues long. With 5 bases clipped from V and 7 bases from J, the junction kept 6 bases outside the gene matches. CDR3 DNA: TGTGCCAGCAGCCGGACTAGCGGGGCCGGTAATGAGCAGTTCTTC. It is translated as CASSRTSGAGNEQFF. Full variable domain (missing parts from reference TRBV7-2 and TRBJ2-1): GAGVSQSPSNKVTEKGKDVELRCDPISGHTALYWYRQSLGQGLEFLIYFQGNSAPDKSGLPSDRFSAERTGGSVSTLTIQRTQQEDSAVYLCASSRTSGAGNEQFFGPGTRLTVL.

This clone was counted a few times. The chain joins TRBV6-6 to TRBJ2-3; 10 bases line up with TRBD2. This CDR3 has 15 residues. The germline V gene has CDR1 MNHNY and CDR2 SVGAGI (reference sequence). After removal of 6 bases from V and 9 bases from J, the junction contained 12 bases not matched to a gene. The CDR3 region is CASSSSGSSARTQYF. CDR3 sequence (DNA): TGTGCCAGCAGCTCTAGCGGGAGCTCCGCAAGGACGCAGTATTTT.

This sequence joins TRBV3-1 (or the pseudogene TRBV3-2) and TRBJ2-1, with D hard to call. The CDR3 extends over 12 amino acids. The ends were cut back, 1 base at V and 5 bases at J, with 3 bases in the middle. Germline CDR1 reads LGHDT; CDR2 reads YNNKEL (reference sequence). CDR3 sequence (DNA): TGTGCCAGCAGCCAAGGGGACAATGAGCAGTTCTTC. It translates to CASSQGDNEQFF.

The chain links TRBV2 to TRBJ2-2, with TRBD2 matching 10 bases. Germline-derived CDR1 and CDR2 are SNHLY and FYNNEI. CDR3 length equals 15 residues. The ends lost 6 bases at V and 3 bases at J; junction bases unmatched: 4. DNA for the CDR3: TGTGCCAGCAGACTAGCGGGGCTCTACACCGGGGAGCTGTTTTTT. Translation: CASRLAGLYTGELFF.

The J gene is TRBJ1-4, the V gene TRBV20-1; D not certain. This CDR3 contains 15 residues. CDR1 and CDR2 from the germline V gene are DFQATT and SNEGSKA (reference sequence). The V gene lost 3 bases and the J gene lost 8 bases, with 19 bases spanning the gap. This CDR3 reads CSASELGRGREKLFF. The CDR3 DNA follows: TGCAGTGCTAGTGAACTCGGACGGGGTAGGGAAAAACTGTTTTTT.

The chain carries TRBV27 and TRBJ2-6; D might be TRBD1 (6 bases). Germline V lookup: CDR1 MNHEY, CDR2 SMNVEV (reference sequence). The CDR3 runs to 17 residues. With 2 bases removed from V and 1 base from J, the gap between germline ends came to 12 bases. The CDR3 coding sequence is TGTGCCAGCAGTTTAGACAGGTTGCTTTCTGGGGCCAACGTCCTGACTTTC. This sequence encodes CASSLDRLLSGANVLTF.

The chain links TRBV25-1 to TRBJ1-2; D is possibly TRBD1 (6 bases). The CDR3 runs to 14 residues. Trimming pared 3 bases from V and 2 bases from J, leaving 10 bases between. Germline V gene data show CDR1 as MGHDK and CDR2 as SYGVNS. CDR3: CASSDTTGNYGYTF. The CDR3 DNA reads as TGTGCCAGCAGTGATACCACAGGGAACTATGGCTACACCTTC.

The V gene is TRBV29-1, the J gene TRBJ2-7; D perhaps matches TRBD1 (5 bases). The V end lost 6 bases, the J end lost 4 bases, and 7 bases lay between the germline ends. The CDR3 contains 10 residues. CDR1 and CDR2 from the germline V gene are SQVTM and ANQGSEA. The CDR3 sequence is CSVRDYEQYF. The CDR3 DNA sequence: TGCAGCGTCAGGGATTACGAGCAGTACTTC.

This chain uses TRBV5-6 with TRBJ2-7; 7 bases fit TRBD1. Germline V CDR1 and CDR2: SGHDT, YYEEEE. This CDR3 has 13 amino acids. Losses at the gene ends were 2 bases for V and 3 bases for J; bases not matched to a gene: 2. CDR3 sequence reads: CASSFQGVYEQYF. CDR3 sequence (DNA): TGTGCCAGCAGCTTTCAGGGGGTCTACGAGCAGTACTTC.

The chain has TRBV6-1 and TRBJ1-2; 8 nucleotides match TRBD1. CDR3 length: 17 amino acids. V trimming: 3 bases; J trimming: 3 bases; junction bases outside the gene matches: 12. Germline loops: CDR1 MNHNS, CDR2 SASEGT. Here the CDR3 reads CASSEVWGQALDYGYTF. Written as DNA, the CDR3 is TGTGCCAGCAGTGAGGTTTGGGGACAGGCGTTGGACTATGGCTACACCTTC.

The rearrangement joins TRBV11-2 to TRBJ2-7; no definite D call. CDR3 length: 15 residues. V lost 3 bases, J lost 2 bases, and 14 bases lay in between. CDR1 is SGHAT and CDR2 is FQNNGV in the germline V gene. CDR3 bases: TGTGCCAGCAGCTTCCGGCGGAAGGGCACCTACGAGCAGTACTTC. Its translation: CASSFRRKGTYEQYF. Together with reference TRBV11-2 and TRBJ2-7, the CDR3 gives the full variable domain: EAGVAQSPRYKIIEKRQSVAFWCNPISGHATLYWYQQILGQGPKLLIQFQNNGVVDDSQLPKDRFSAERLKGVDSTLKIQPAKLEDSAVYLCASSFRRKGTYEQYFGPGTRLTVT.